Each of the 20 T cell receptor beta chains below was sequenced from the same sample in a study of T cells in Graves' hyperthyroidism and ophthalmopathy. Regions amplified from RNA transcripts were the TCR beta CDR3 regions. The HTBI primer set served for first-round RT-PCR of the TCR CDR3. TCRdb recomputed calls from the multiplex PCR reads with MiXCR, one row per CDR3 protein. The profile shows roughly 530,000 distinct CDR3 sequences, 15% to 20% of them singletons. Sequencing was done on a sample of blood. These receptors came from a woman aged 18-30 years with Graves' ophthalmopathy.

This clonotype was counted ten times or more. The chain links TRBV20-1 to TRBJ2-3; D is undetermined. From germline, CDR1 is DFQATT and CDR2 SNEGSKA (reference sequence). The CDR3 contains 11 residues. V was clipped by 0 bases and J by 5 bases, with 3 bases between them. CDR3 in amino acids: CSAREIDTQYF. CDR3 DNA sequence: TGCAGTGCTAGAGAAATAGATACGCAGTATTTT.

This clonotype was seen only a few times. As DNA, the CDR3 is TGCGCCAGCAGCCGCCTAGTCGGGAATAGTGGGAACACTGAAGCTTTCTTT. This encodes CASSRLVGNSGNTEAFF. The J gene is TRBJ1-1, the V gene TRBV5-1; D is unclear. Trimming removed 4 bases at V and 1 base at J, with 20 bases between. This CDR3 comprises 17 residues. The germline gives CDR1 SGHRS, CDR2 YFSETQ.

This clonotype occurred many times. The chain combines TRBV20-1 with TRBJ2-5; tentative D call: TRBD2 (6 bases). Germline lookup yields CDR1 DFQATT and CDR2 SNEGSKA (reference sequence). V was trimmed by 7 bases and J by 5 bases, leaving 8 bases between them. The CDR3 extends over 10 amino acids. In DNA, the CDR3 is TGCAGTGGGGGGACTGAGACCCAGTACTTC. This codes for CSGGTETQYF.

This chain links TRBV13 with TRBJ2-2; tentatively, D is TRBD2 (5 bases). Trimming removed 1 base from V and 4 bases from J, with 13 bases in between. The germline gives CDR1 PRHDT, CDR2 FYEKMQ (reference sequence). The length of the CDR3 is 16 residues. CDR3 protein: CASSLAGGDGTGELFF. The CDR3 nucleotides are TGTGCCAGCAGCTTAGCAGGAGGAGATGGCACCGGGGAGCTGTTTTTT.

This clonotype was seen more than once but under ten times. This chain uses TRBV7-9 with TRBJ2-1; the D is unclear. Germline lookup yields CDR1 SEHNR and CDR2 FQNEAQ (reference sequence). V was pared by 3 bases and J by 7 bases, with 7 bases between. This CDR3 comprises 12 residues. The CDR3 protein is CASSFKVNEQFF. The DNA of the CDR3 is TGTGCCAGCAGCTTCAAAGTAAATGAGCAGTTCTTC. The whole variable domain, filled in from reference TRBV7-9 and TRBJ2-1, reads DTGVSQNPRHKITKRGQNVTFRCDPISEHNRLYWYRQTLGQGPEFLTYFQNEAQLEKSRLLSDRFSAERPKGSFSTLEIQRTEQGDSAMYLCASSFKVNEQFFGPGTRLTVL.

The CDR3 nucleotides are TGTGCCAGCAGTTCGTATACAGGGGATCTGGGGGGCTACACCTTC. It yields the protein CASSSYTGDLGGYTF. The V call is TRBV28, the J call TRBJ1-2; 7 bases match TRBD1. CDR3 length: 15 residues. Germline CDR1 MDHEN, CDR2 SYDVKM. V was clipped by 4 bases and J by 8 bases; unmatched bases: 13.

There are a few counts of this clonotype. The chain links TRBV29-1 to TRBJ2-1; possibly TRBD2 for D (5 bases). V lost 4 bases and J lost 2, with 9 bases in between. Germline V gene data show CDR1 as SQVTM and CDR2 as ANQGSEA. This CDR3 contains 13 residues. The CDR3 spells CSVVLATYNEQFF. CDR3 DNA: TGCAGCGTTGTGCTAGCCACCTACAATGAGCAGTTCTTC.

Comments on this clonotype: Relative to the germline gene, one junction end is altered; a read error may explain this. The chain employs TRBV6-5 and TRBJ1-1; D perhaps matches TRBD1 (5 bases). The CDR3 is 15 residues long. Germline lookup yields CDR1 MNHEY and CDR2 SVGAGI. CDR3 bases: TGTGCCAGCAGTTACTCGGTCGGGGCTAACACTGGAGCTTTCTTT. Translating gives CASSYSVGANTGAFF.

This clonotype was picked up many times. The chain employs TRBV7-3 and TRBJ2-1, with D possibly being TRBD1 (7 bases). The V and J ends lost 3 bases and 9 bases respectively, with 12 bases between them. Germline V gene data show CDR1 as SGHTA and CDR2 as FQGTGA. The CDR3 extends over 13 amino acids. The CDR3 nucleotides are TGTGCCAGCAGCTTGGAGGGGGCGGGTGAGCAGTTCTTC. It specifies CASSLEGAGEQFF.

This clonotype appeared many times. The chain couples TRBV2 to TRBJ1-3; 7 bases fit TRBD1. The CDR3 is 15 residues long. In germline, CDR1 is SNHLY, CDR2 FYNNEI. J lost 0 bases, V lost 7 bases, and 6 bases had no gene match. The chain's CDR3 is CASTRTGDSGNTIYF. The CDR3 region has the DNA TGTGCCAGCACCAGGACAGGAGACTCTGGAAACACCATATATTTT. The full variable domain, completed using reference TRBV2 and TRBJ1-3, is EPEVTQTPSHQVTQMGQEVILRCVPISNHLYFYWYRQILGQKVEFLVSFYNNEISEKSEIFDDQFSVERPDGSNFTLKIRSTKLEDSAMYFCASTRTGDSGNTIYFGEGSWLTVV.

The table lists this clonotype with many counts. The chain couples TRBV7-2 to TRBJ2-1, with TRBD2 matching over 8 bases. Germline V gene data show CDR1 as SGHTA and CDR2 as FQGNSA. There are 15 residues in the CDR3. The V and J ends lost 6 bases and 3 bases, in that order; junction bases with no gene match: 7. The CDR3: CASRSPGLVYNEQFF. The CDR3 bases are TGTGCCAGCAGGTCCCCGGGACTAGTCTACAATGAGCAGTTCTTC.

This clonotype was recorded at least ten times. A junction boundary mismatches the germline segment, possibly from a read error. The V and J genes are TRBV5-1 and TRBJ2-1; D unresolved. Germline lookup yields CDR1 SGHRS and CDR2 YFSETQ. The CDR3 spans 13 residues. CDR3 nucleotide sequence: TGTGCCAGCAGCTTAGTGGGGTACAATGAGCAGTTCTTC. The encoded protein is CASSLVGYNEQFF.

A word on this clonotype: A much more abundant neighbour one base away suggests this may be a read error. The V call is TRBV20-1, the J call TRBJ2-1; TRBD1 might be the D (5 bases). The CDR3 is 14 amino acids. Germline CDR1 DFQATT, CDR2 SNEGSKA (reference sequence). V dropped 2 bases and J dropped 3 bases, with 11 bases sitting between them. The CDR3 region has the DNA TGCAGTGCTAGAAATCCGACAGACTACAATGAGCAGTTCTTC. Translation: CSARNPTDYNEQFF.

In this sample, this clonotype turned up a few times. The chain carries TRBV5-1 and TRBJ1-4; D gene uncertain. The germline V and J ends were trimmed by 0 bases and 6 bases, with 9 bases remaining between them. The CDR3 is made up of 14 amino acids. Germline CDR1 SGHRS, CDR2 YFSETQ. CDR3 region: CASSLGGLDEKLFF. The DNA for the CDR3 is TGCGCCAGCAGCTTGGGAGGGTTGGATGAAAAACTGTTTTTT.

The V gene is TRBV12-3 or TRBV12-4, the J gene TRBJ1-2; D gene unclear. This CDR3 spans 14 amino acids. V was clipped by 8 bases and J by 4 bases, with 17 bases between them. CDR3 protein: CASLSGGSRYGYTF. In DNA form, the CDR3 reads TGTGCCAGCCTAAGCGGCGGGTCGCGCTATGGCTACACCTTC.

This clonotype was counted only a few times. The chain links TRBV6-9 to TRBJ2-7; 9 nucleotides align to TRBD1. V was clipped by 6 bases and J by 3 bases; unmatched bases: 6. The CDR3 consists of 14 residues. Germline V lookup: CDR1 MNHGY, CDR2 SVAAGI. The CDR3 region has the DNA TGTGCCAGCAGCGAGGGACAGGGTGTCTACGAGCAGTACTTC. This codes for CASSEGQGVYEQYF.

The V gene is TRBV2, the J gene TRBJ2-3, with 12 bases lining up with TRBD2. This CDR3 contains 16 residues. Germline CDR1 SNHLY, CDR2 FYNNEI. CDR3 amino acids: CVRTSSGRAGTDTQYF. The CDR3 bases are TGTGTCCGCACCTCTAGCGGGAGGGCCGGGACAGATACGCAGTATTTT.

The chain uses TRBV20-1 and TRBJ1-2; no clear D gene. The CDR3 has 13 amino acids. V lost 4 bases and J lost 3, with 12 bases in between. CDR1 and CDR2 from the germline V gene are DFQATT and SNEGSKA (reference sequence). The CDR3 region is CSAKRPEDYGYTF. Written as DNA, the CDR3 is TGCAGTGCTAAAAGGCCTGAGGACTATGGCTACACCTTC.

This clonotype came up many times. This chain links TRBV12-3 or TRBV12-4 with TRBJ2-1; TRBD1 aligns across 8 bases. V shed 4 bases, J shed 9 bases, and the junction held 17 bases outside the gene matches. CDR3 size: 17 residues. The CDR3 DNA reads as TGTGCCAGCAGTTCAGGTCCCGGGACAGGCGGTTCGGTTGAGCAGTTCTTC. It is translated as CASSSGPGTGGSVEQFF.

The chain combines TRBV29-1 with TRBJ1-2, with a weak D call TRBD1 (6 bases). V was pared by 4 bases and J by 4 bases, with 10 bases between. The CDR3 covers 12 residues. CDR1 and CDR2 (germline): SQVTM, ANQGSEA. CDR3 nucleotides: TGCAGCGTTGGTGAACAGGGCTATGGCTACACCTTC. Translating gives CSVGEQGYGYTF.